A few counts support the clone carrying this TCR beta chain. As yet, its antigen is unknown. Generation of TCR beta libraries employed quantitative 5'-RACE incorporating molecular barcodes. TCRdb re-called the 5' RACE reads with MiXCR, one entry per CDR3 protein. The sample carries 200,000 to 250,000 distinct CDR3 sequences, around 11% recorded once. V lost 5 bases and J 3 bases, leaving 22 bases between the germline ends. CDR1 is MDHEN, CDR2 SYDVKM, per germline. The length of the CDR3 is 18 residues. This specimen belongs to a study of CD8 T cells in ankylosing spondylitis. Regarding the study as a whole: The authors reported significant enrichment of disease-linked clones in matched ankylosing spondylitis synovial fluid.

The chain joins TRBV28 to TRBJ2-2, with D maybe TRBD2 (5 bases). This clonotype was obtained from a male donor with ankylosing spondylitis or in good health (not recorded which). The sample consisted of blood, either unsorted or a sorted T cell fraction (not recorded which). CDR3 in DNA: TGTGCCAGCAGTCCCTCGGGCCTCAGCGGACTTGACACCGGGGAGCTGTTTTTT. It yields the protein CASSPSGLSGLDTGELFF.